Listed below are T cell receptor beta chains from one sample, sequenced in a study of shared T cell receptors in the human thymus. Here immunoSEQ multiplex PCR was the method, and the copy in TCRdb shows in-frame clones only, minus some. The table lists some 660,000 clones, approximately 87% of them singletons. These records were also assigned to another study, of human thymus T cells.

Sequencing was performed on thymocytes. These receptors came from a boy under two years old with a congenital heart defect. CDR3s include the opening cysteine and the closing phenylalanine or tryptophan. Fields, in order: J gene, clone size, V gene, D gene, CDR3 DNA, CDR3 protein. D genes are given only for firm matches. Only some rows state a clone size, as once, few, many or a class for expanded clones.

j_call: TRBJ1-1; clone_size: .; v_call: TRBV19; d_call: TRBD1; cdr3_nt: TGTGCCAGCGGACAGGGCCGCACTGAAGCTTTCTTT; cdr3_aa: CASGQGRTEAFF
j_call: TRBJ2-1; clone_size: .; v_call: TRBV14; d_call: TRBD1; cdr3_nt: TGTGCCAGCAGCCAAACCTGGGACAGGGCGACCTACAATGAGCAGTTCTTC; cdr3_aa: CASSQTWDRATYNEQFF
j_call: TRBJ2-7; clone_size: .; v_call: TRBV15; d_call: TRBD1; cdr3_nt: TGTGCCACCAGCAGGCCGGGACAGGGCTACGAGCAGTACTTC; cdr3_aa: CATSRPGQGYEQYF
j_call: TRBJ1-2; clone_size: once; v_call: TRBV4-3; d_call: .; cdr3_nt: TGCGCCAGCAGCCAAGATAGCACAGGGAGACATGGCTACACCTTC; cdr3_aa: CASSQDSTGRHGYTF
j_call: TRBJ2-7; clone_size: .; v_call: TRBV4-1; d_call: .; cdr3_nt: TGCGCCAGCAGCCAAGCTGGAACTAGTCCTTCCTCCTACGAGCAGTACTTC; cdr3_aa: CASSQAGTSPSSYEQYF
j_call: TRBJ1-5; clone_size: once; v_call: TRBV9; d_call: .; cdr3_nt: TGTGCCAGCAGCGTGTCCGGGGGAGTCAATCAGCCCCAGCATTTT; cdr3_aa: CASSVSGGVNQPQHF
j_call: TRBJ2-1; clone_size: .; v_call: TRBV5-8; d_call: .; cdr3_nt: TGTGCCAGCAGCTTGCAAGTGGTTGGCATCAGGCAGTTCTTC; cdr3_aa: CASSLQVVGIRQFF
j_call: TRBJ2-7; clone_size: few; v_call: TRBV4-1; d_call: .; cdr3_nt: TGCGCCAGCAGCCAATCGACAGGAAACACCTACGAGCAGTACTTC; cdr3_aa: CASSQSTGNTYEQYF
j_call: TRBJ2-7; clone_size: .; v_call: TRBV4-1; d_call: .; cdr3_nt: TGCGCCAGCAGCCTCGAGGCAGGGCACGAGCAGTACTTC; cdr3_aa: CASSLEAGHEQYF
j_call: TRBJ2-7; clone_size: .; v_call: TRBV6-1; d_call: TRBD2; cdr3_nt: TGTGCCAGCAGTGGGACGGGGGGTAACTACGAGCAGTACTTC; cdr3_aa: CASSGTGGNYEQYF
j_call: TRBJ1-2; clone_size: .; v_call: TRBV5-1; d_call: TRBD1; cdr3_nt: TGCGCCAGCAGCTTGTCCCACCGGGACAGGGAAATCAACTATGGCTACACCTTC; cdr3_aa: CASSLSHRDREINYGYTF
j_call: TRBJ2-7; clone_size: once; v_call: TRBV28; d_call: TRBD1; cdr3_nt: TGTGCCAGCAGTTCTCCCGGACAGGACCGATACGAGCAGTACTTC; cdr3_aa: CASSSPGQDRYEQYF
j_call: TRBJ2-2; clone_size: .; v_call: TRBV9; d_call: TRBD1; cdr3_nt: TGTGCCAGCACCCCGTTTCCCGGCCAGGGGGCGAACACCGGGGAGCTGTTTTTT; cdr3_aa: CASTPFPGQGANTGELFF
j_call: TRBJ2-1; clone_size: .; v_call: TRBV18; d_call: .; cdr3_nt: TGTGCCAGCTCAACTCCGTCGAGGGAGATCCTATACAATGAGCAGTTCTTC; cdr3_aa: CASSTPSREILYNEQFF
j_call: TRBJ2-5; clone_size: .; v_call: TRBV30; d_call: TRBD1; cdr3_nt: TGTGCCTGGAGTAACAGGGGTCGCGATCGAGAGACCCAGTACTTC; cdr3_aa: CAWSNRGRDRETQYF
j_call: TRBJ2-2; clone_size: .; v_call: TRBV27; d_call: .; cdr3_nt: TGTGCCAGCCAGGACACCGGGGAGCTGTTTTTT; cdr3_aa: CASQDTGELFF
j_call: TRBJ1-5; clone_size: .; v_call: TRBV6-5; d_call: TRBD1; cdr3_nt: TGTGCCAGCAGGGAGACAGGGGCACAGCCCCAGCATTTT; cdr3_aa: CASRETGAQPQHF
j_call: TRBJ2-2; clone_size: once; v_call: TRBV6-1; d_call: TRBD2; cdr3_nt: TGTGCCAGCAGTCCCCCGCGGGGGGGCCCCGGGGAGCTGTTTTTT; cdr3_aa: CASSPPRGGPGELFF
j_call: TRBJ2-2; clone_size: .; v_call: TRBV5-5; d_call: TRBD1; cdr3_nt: TGTGCCAGCAGTGAGCCGGGACAGGGGCCCCCCAACACCGGGGAGCTGTTTTTT; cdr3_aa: CASSEPGQGPPNTGELFF
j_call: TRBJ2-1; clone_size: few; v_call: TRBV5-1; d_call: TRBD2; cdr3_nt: TGCGCCAGCAGATCTAATAGCGGGGGGGCCAATGAGCAGTTCTTC; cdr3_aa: CASRSNSGGANEQFF
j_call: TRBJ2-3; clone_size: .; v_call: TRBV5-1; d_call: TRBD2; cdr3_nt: TGCGCCAGCAGCAGGACTAGCGGGGGGCCCGACACAGATACGCAGTATTTT; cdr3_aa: CASSRTSGGPDTDTQYF
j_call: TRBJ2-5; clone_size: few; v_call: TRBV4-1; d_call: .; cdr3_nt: TGCGCCAGCAGCCAAGATTTCGACCGAGGCGGGAAAGAGACCCAGTACTTC; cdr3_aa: CASSQDFDRGGKETQYF
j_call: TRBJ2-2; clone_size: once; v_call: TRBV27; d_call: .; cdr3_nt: TGTGCCAGCAGTGTCACATCGAACACCGGGGAGCTGTTTTTT; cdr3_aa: CASSVTSNTGELFF
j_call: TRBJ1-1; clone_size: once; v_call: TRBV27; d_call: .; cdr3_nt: TGTGCCAGCAGTTTCGGGGTTCTATCTGAAGCTTTCTTT; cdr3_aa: CASSFGVLSEAFF
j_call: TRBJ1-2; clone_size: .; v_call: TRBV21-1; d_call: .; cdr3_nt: TGTGCCAGCAGCAAAGACAGGGGGCGAAACTCCTGGAATGGCTACACCTTC; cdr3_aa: CASSKDRGRNSWNGYTF
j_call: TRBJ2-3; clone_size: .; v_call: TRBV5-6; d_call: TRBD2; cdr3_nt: TGTGCCAGCAGCTTGGACCGGACTAGCGGGGTTCCAGATACGCAGTATTTT; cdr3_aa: CASSLDRTSGVPDTQYF
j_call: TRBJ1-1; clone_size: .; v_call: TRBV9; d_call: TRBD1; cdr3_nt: TGTGCCAGCAGCGTAGACCTCGGGACAGGGGGAACTGAAGCTTTCTTT; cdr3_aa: CASSVDLGTGGTEAFF
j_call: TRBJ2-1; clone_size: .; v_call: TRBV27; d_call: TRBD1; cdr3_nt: TGTGCCAGCGGCCTCGCTAGGGGGCTCAGTCGGGATAGCTCCTACAATGAGCAGTTCTTC; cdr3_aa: CASGLARGLSRDSSYNEQFF
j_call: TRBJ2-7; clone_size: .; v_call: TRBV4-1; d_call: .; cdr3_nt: TGCGCCAGCAGCCAAGGCGGACTCCCGACAACCTACGAGCAGTACTTC; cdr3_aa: CASSQGGLPTTYEQYF
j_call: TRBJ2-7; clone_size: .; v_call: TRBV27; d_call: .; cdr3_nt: TGTGCCAGCAGTTATAGGTGGCCCAGGGCCTACGAGCAGTACTTC; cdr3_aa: CASSYRWPRAYEQYF
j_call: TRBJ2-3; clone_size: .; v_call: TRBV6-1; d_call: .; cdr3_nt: TGTGCCAGCAGTGAAACAGCCGTATTAAGGGATACGCAGTATTTT; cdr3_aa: CASSETAVLRDTQYF
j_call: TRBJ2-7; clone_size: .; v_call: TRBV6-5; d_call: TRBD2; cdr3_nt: TGTGCCAGCAGTACGGGACTAGCGGGAGATTTCGAGCAGTACTTC; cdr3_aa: CASSTGLAGDFEQYF
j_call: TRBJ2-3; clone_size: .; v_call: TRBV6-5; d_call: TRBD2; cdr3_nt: TGTGCCAGCAGTTACTCTAGCGGGAGACGGGATACGCAGTATTTT; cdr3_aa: CASSYSSGRRDTQYF
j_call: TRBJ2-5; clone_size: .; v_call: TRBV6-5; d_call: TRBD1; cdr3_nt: TGTGCCAGCAGTTACTCCCAGGACAGGGGGCGGCAGTACTTC; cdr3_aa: CASSYSQDRGRQYF
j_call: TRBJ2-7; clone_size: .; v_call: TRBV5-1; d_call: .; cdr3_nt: TGCGCCAGCAACGCCTTGGGCACAGGGTACGGCGAGCAGTACTTC; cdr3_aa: CASNALGTGYGEQYF
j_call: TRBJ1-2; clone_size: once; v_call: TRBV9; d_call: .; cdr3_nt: TGTGCCAGCAGGGGAGGCGGGGGCGGCTATGGCTACACCTTC; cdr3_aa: CASRGGGGGYGYTF
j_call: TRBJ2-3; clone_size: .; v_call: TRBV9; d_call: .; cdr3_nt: TGTGCCAGCAGCGTAGACCTACCCCCTTGCACAGATACGCAGTATTTT; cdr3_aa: CASSVDLPPCTDTQYF
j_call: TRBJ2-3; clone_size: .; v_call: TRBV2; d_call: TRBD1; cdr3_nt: TGTGCCAGCGGGACAGCAAGCACAGATACGCAGTATTTT; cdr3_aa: CASGTASTDTQYF
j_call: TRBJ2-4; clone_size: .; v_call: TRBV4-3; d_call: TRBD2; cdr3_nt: TGCGCCAGCAGCCAAGAAGCGGGATTGGGAGCCAAAAACATTCAGTACTTC; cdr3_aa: CASSQEAGLGAKNIQYF
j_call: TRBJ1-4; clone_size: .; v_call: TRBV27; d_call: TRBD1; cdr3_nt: TGTGCCAGCAGTCACATGGACAGGGGTGGGGAAAAACTGTTTTTT; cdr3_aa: CASSHMDRGGEKLFF
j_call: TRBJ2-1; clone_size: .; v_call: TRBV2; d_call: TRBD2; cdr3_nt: TGTGCCAGCAGCGTCGTAGCGGGGGCCTACAATGAGCAGTTCTTC; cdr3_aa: CASSVVAGAYNEQFF
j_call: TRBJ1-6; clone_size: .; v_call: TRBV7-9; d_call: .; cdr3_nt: TGTGCCAGCAGCTTGTCGCGTTCACCCCTCCACTTT; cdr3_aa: CASSLSRSPLHF
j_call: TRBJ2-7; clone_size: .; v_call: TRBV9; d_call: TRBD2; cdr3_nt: TGTGCCAGCAGCATAGGGGGCGGGGGGGCCTACGAGCAGTACTTC; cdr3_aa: CASSIGGGGAYEQYF
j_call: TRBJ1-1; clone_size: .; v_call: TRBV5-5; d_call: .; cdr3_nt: TGTGCCAGCAGCCTGGCTGGGTCCAGGCATAACACTGAAGCTTTCTTT; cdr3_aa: CASSLAGSRHNTEAFF
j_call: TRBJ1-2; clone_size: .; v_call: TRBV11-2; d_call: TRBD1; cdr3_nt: TGTGCCAGCAGAAACGACCCGGGACAGGTTTATGGCTACACCTTC; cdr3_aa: CASRNDPGQVYGYTF
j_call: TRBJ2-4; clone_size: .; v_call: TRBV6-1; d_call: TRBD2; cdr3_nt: TGTGCCAGCAGTGAATTAGGGGCGGGAGGGTCCAAAAACATTCAGTACTTC; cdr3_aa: CASSELGAGGSKNIQYF
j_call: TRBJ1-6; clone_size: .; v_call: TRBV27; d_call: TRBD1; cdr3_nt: TGTGCCAGCAGTTATTTGACAGGGGCTAATTCACCCCTCCACTTT; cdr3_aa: CASSYLTGANSPLHF
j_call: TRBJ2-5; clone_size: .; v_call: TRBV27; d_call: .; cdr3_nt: TGTGCCAGCAGGGTGCGATTTAAAGAGACCCAGTACTTC; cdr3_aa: CASRVRFKETQYF
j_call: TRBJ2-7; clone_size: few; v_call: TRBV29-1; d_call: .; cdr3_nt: TGCAGCGTTCAACCAGGTAGCTCCTACGAGCAGTACTTC; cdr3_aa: CSVQPGSSYEQYF
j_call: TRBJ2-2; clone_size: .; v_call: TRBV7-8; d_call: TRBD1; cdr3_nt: TGTGCCAGCAGCTTAGCGCTGGAACAGGGGGCAACCGGGGAGCTGTTTTTT; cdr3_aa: CASSLALEQGATGELFF
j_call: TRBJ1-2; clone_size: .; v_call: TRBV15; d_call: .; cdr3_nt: TGTGCCACCAGCAGGTCTCCAGCTCCAGGAACCCTCTATGGCTACACCTTC; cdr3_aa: CATSRSPAPGTLYGYTF
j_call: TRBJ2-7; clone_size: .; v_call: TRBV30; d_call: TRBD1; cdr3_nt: TGTGCCTGGAGTCGGGACAGCCCAGCCTACGAGCAGTACTTC; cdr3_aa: CAWSRDSPAYEQYF
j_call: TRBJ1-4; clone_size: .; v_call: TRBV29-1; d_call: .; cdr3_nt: TGCAGCGTTGTGGGGCAGCCTAATGAAAAACTGTTTTTT; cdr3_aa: CSVVGQPNEKLFF
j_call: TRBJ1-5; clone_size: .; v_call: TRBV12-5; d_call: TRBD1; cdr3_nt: TGTGCTAGTGGTTTGGGACAGGGGGGCAATCAGCCCCAGCATTTT; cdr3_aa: CASGLGQGGNQPQHF
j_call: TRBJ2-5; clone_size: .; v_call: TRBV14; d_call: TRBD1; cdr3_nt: TGTGCCAGCAGCCATTCGGACAGGGGACGGCAAGAGACCCAGTACTTC; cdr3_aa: CASSHSDRGRQETQYF
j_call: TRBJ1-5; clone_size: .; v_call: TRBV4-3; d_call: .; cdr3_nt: TGCGCCAGCAGCCAGATTACAGGGAATCAGCCCCAGCATTTT; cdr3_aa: CASSQITGNQPQHF
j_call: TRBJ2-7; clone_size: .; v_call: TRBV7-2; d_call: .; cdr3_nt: TGTGCCAGCAGCTTAGAGTCCGGGACTCAACCCACTTCCTACGAGCAGTACTTC; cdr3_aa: CASSLESGTQPTSYEQYF